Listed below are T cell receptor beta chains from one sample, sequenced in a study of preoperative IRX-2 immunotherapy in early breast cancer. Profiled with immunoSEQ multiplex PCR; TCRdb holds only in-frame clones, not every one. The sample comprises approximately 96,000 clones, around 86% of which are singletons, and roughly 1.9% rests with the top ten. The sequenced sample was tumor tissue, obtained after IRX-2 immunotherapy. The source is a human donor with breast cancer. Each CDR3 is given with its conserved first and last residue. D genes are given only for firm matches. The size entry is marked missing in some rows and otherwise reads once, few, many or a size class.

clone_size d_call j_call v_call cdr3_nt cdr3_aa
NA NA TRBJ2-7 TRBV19 TGTGCCAGTAGTCCGACAGAGTTCTACGAGCAGTACTTC CASSPTEFYEQYF
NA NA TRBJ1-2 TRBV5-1 TGCGCCAGCAGCTTGGCCCCACTGGGAGGATGGCTATACACCTTC CASSLAPLGGWLYTF
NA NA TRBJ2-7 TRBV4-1 TGCGCCAGCAGCCAAGATGAAGGGGCTAGCGACCCCTACGAGCAGTACTTC CASSQDEGASDPYEQYF
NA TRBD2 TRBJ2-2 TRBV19 TGTGCCAGTAGTAGAGAGTTAGCGGGGGGGCCTGGGGAGCTGTTTTTT CASSRELAGGPGELFF
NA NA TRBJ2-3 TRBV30 TGTGCCTGGAGTTTTGAGAGCACAGATACGCAGTATTTT CAWSFESTDTQYF
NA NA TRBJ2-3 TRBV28 TGTGCCACCTCGTATCAGGGGAGCACAGATACGCAGTATTTT CATSYQGSTDTQYF
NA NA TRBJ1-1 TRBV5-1 TGCGCCAGCAGCTTAAGGCAGGGTAAACTCACTGAAGCTTTCTTT CASSLRQGKLTEAFF
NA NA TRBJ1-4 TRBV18 TGTGCCAGCTCACCACAGGAGGGGTTAAGGGAAAAACTGTTTTTT CASSPQEGLREKLFF
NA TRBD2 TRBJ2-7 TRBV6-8 TGTGCCAGCAGTTACTCGAACAGCGGGAGCTCCTACGAGCAGTACTTC CASSYSNSGSSYEQYF
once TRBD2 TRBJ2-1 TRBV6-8 TGTGCCATCGGACTAGCGGGCTCCTACAATGAGCAGTTCTTC CAIGLAGSYNEQFF
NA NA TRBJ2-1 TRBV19 TGTGCCAGTAGTGATACCGGGACGGACAATGAGCAGTTCTTC CASSDTGTDNEQFF
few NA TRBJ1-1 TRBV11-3 TGTGCCAGCAGCTCCATGCAGGGGAACACTGAAGCTTTCTTT CASSSMQGNTEAFF
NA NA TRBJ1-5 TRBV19 TGTGCCAGTACTTCTGACCGGCGGAATCAGCCCCAGCATTTT CASTSDRRNQPQHF
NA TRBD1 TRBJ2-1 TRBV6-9 TGTGCCAGCAGCGCCTTAGGGACAGGGGCGAATGAGCAGTTCTTC CASSALGTGANEQFF
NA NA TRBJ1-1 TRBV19 TGTGCCAGTAGGCCCAGCACAGGTGCAGTTGAAGCTTTCTTT CASRPSTGAVEAFF
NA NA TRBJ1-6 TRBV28 TGTGCCAGCACCCCAGGGTTCTATAATTCACCCCTCCACTTT CASTPGFYNSPLHF
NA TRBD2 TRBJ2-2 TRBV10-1 TGCGCCAGCAGTGAAGGGACTAGCTATAACGGGGAGCTGTTTTTT CASSEGTSYNGELFF
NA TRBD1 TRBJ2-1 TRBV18 TGTGCCAGCTCACGAGAACAAACGGGACAGGGGAACAATGAGCAGTTCTTC CASSREQTGQGNNEQFF
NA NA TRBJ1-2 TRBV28 TGTGCCAGCAGTGCAAGGTCGGACTATGGCTACACCTTC CASSARSDYGYTF
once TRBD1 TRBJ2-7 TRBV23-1 TGCGCCAGCAGCTTGCACTTACAGGGGGAGCAGTACTTC CASSLHLQGEQYF
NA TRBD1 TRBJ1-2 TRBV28 TGTGCCAGCAGTCTTGACCCCGGGACAGGGGACTATGGCTACACCTTC CASSLDPGTGDYGYTF
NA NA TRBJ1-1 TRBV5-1 TGCGCCAGCAGCTTGGGGACAGTGAAAAAGAACACTGAAGCTTTCTTT CASSLGTVKKNTEAFF
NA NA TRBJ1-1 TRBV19 TGTGCCAGTAATCCCGGGTCCGTGAACACTGAAGCTTTCTTT CASNPGSVNTEAFF
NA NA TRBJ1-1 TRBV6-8 TGTGCCAGCAGTTACTCGGGGGAGGCCACTGAAGCTTTCTTT CASSYSGEATEAFF
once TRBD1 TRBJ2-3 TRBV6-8 TGTGCCAGCAGCCGACAGGGGGCGGATACGCAGTATTTT CASSRQGADTQYF
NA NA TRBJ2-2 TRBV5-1 TGCGCCAGCCGACGATCCGGAGGGATATACGGGGAGCTGTTTTTT CASRRSGGIYGELFF
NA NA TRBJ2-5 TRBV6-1 TGTGCCAGCAGTGAAGCACCAGGGAAAGAGACCCAGTACTTC CASSEAPGKETQYF
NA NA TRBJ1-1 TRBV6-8 TGTGCCATCAGTCAGACAGGACTGAGCGGCACTGAAGCTTTCTTT CAISQTGLSGTEAFF
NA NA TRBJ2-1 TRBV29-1 TGCAGCGTTGGATCCACCGGACGGTACTACAATGAGCAGTTCTTC CSVGSTGRYYNEQFF
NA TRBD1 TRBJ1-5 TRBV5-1 TGCGCCAGCAGCTTGTCAGGGGACAGTCAGCCCCAGCATTTT CASSLSGDSQPQHF
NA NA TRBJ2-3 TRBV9 TGTGCCACTCGCGGAGAAAACACAGATACGCAGTATTTT CATRGENTDTQYF
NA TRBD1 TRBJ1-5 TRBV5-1 TGCGCCAGCAGGTCCGGGACAGGGGCAAATCAGCCCCAGCATTTT CASRSGTGANQPQHF
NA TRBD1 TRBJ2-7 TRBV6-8 TGTGCCAGCTTTGGACAGGGGGCCTACGAGCAGTACTTC CASFGQGAYEQYF
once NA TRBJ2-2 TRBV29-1 TGCAGCGCAAGACCCTCGGGCACCGGGGAGCTGTTTTTT CSARPSGTGELFF
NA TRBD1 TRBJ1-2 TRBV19 TGTGCCAGTAGTATTGGATGGACAGGTTTCAACTATGGCTACACCTTC CASSIGWTGFNYGYTF
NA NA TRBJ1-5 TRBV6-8 TGTGCCAGCACTTTATCCAAAGGGAGTAGCAATCAGCCCCAGCATTTT CASTLSKGSSNQPQHF
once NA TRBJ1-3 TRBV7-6 TGTGCCAGCAGCCAAGGTGACTTCTCTGGAAACACCATATATTTT CASSQGDFSGNTIYF
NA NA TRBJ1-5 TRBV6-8 TGTGCCATCAGTCAGACAGGTAATAGCAATCAGCCCCAGCATTTT CAISQTGNSNQPQHF
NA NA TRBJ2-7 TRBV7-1 TGTGCCAGCAGCACCTTAGGAGGGGACGAGCAGTACTTC CASSTLGGDEQYF
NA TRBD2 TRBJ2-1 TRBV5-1 TGCGCCAGCAGCACAGGGACTAGCGGGCCGGCTGAGCAGTTCTTC CASSTGTSGPAEQFF
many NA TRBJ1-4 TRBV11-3 TGTGCCAGCAGCTCAAGACCCCGCCGAACCCAGGATGAAAAACTGTTTTTT CASSSRPRRTQDEKLFF
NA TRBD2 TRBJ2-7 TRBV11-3 TGTGCCAGCAGCCCCCGGGGGGGCGGCTACGAGCAGTACTTC CASSPRGGGYEQYF
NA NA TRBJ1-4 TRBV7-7 TGTGCCAGCAGCTCCCCGAGGGGAGGTGGTGAAAAACTGTTTTTT CASSSPRGGGEKLFF
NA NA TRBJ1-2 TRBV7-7 TGTGCCAGCAGCCAAGTAGCGGCGGGGATGGAGCGAAAGGGCTACACCTTC CASSQVAAGMERKGYTF
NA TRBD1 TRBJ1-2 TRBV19 TGTGCCAGTAACCGGGACAGGGGGGACGGCTACACCTTC CASNRDRGDGYTF
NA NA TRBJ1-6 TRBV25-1 TGTGCCAGCAGTGACGGTCAGGGGCTCAATTCACCCCTCCACTTT CASSDGQGLNSPLHF
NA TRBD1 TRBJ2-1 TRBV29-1 TGCAGCGTTGACCCGCTGGGACAGGGGGCCTACAATGAGCAGTTCTTC CSVDPLGQGAYNEQFF
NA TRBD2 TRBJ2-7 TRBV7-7 TGTGCTAGCAGCCCAGGACTAGCGGGAGTTTCCGGGCAGTACTTC CASSPGLAGVSGQYF
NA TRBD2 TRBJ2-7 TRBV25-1 TGTGCCAGCAGTGAACCCGGACTAGCGGGAGGGTACGAGCAGTACTTC CASSEPGLAGGYEQYF
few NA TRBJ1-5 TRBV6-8 TGTGCCAGCAGGGGGTCAGCCCTAGCCGATCAGCCCCAGCATTTT CASRGSALADQPQHF
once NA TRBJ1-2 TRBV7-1 TGTGCCAGCAGTGGGGTTGGCAACTATGGCTACACCTTC CASSGVGNYGYTF
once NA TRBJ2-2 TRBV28 TGTGCCAGCAGTACTCAAACCGGGGAGCTGTTTTTT CASSTQTGELFF
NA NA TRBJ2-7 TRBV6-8 TGTGCCATCAGTGCCTTGCAGGACTACGAGCAGTACTTC CAISALQDYEQYF
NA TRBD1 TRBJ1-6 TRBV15 TGTGCCACCAGCAGACCGGGACAGAATTCACCCCTCCACTTT CATSRPGQNSPLHF
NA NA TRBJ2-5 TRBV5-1 TGCGCCAGCAGCTTGGCGGAGAGGCTGTACCAAGAGACCCAGTACTTC CASSLAERLYQETQYF